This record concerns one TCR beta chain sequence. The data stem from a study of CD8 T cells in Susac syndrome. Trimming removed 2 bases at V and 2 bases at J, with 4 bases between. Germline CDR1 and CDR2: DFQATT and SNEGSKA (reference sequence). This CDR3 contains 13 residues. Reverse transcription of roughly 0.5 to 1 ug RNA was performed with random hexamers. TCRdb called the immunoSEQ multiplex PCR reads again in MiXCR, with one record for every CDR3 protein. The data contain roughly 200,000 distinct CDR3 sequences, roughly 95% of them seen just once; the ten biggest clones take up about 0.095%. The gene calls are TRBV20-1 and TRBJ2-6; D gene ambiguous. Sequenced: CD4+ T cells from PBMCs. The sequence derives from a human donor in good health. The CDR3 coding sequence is TGCAGTGCTAGAATAACTGGGGCCAACGTCCTGACTTTC. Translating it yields CSARITGANVLTF.